This TCR beta chain emerged from a study of T cells after yellow fever vaccination (dated by TCRdb to the late 2010s). As for the study more broadly: The SMART-Seq v4 Ultra Low Input RNA kit was used to prepare libraries from fractions with low cell numbers. To follow T-cell clones before and after both primary and booster YFV17D yellow fever vaccination, bulk TCR alpha and beta repertoires underwent longitudinal sequencing. The cohort comprised two healthy male donors, one aged 18 to 30 and one aged 30 to 39 years. Blood was collected at multiple timepoints before and after primary and secondary immunization, and bulk PBMC replicates and cell subsets were isolated. Study-level results and caveats: The secondary T-cell response was weaker than the primary response but faster, peaking on day 5 instead of day 15. Because abundant contaminating clonotypes from the bulk population could be contained in FACS-sorted repertoires, computational filtering was required. Because only two donors were included in the study, the extent to which the findings can be generalized is limited. After the booster, most of the clones that had expanded following primary vaccination were detected again (just under 97% of CD4 and 80% to 90% of CD8), which suggests that memory was broadly maintained. A small fraction of clonotypes appeared in both the CD4 and CD8 compartments, likely as a result of convergent recombination.

What the treatment or condition label conveys for this sample: live attenuated yellow fever vaccine strain. At every blood-draw timepoint, two biological replicates of bulk PBMCs were collected. A standard Ficoll-Paque protocol was used to isolate PBMCs from peripheral blood. TriZol was used to extract RNA from bulk PBMCs, from CD4 and CD8 fractions, and from dextramer-positive and dextramer-negative fractions. Based on the germline V gene, the CDR1 and CDR2 sequences are MNHEY and SVGAGI. The CDR3 covers 16 residues, taking in both the cysteine and the phenylalanine. Left in the record is the CDR3 DNA by itself, 48 bases read in frame from the first base. Germline trimming: 6 bases from V, 7 bases from J; junction bases outside gene matches: 13. The sequencer listed for this sample is Illumina NovaSeq 6000. TCR cDNA was made using 5'RACE template switching, a step that added a universal primer site and unique molecular identifiers. Priming of cDNA synthesis was performed from both the TCR alpha and TCR beta constant segments. Libraries were amplified in two PCR steps, with sample barcodes and sequencing adapters added in the second step. Libraries were sequenced on Illumina HiSeq 2500 (2x100 bp) or NovaSeq (2x150 bp). In the authors' own workflow: MIGEC handled demultiplexing of reads and collapsing into UMI consensus sequences, while MiXCR performed V(D)J alignment. Using edgeR on replicate PBMC samples, clonotypes were called vaccine-responding if FDR was below 0.01 and the log2 fold change was above 5 up to day 15. Each bulk clonotype received a CD4 or CD8 identity based on whether the sequenced CD4 or CD8 repertoire contained that clonotype at higher abundance. TCRdb itself trimmed the public reads at Q25 with fastp, ran MiXCR and retained productive beta chains. A single entry per CDR3 protein holds the most common genes and DNA from its merged rows. Clone size and V and J calls follow TCRdb, not the original study. The sample table shows fewer than 350,000 distinct CDR3 sequences, and roughly 4% are seen once. The ten largest account for 23% of the sample.

This clonotype was seen more than once but under ten times. It lacks a known antigen. Base qualities are not recorded, but no much larger clone differs from it by a single base. This chain joins TRBV6-5 to TRBJ2-3, with 10 bases aligning to TRBD1. The sample consisted of PBMCs, taken on the day of the yellow fever booster vaccination. The clonotype comes from a man aged 18 to 35 who received the YFV17D yellow fever vaccine. The CDR3 here reads CASRTGQGELGNTQYF. The nucleotides read TGTGCCAGCAGGACTGGACAGGGGGAATTGGGAAATACGCAGTATTTT.